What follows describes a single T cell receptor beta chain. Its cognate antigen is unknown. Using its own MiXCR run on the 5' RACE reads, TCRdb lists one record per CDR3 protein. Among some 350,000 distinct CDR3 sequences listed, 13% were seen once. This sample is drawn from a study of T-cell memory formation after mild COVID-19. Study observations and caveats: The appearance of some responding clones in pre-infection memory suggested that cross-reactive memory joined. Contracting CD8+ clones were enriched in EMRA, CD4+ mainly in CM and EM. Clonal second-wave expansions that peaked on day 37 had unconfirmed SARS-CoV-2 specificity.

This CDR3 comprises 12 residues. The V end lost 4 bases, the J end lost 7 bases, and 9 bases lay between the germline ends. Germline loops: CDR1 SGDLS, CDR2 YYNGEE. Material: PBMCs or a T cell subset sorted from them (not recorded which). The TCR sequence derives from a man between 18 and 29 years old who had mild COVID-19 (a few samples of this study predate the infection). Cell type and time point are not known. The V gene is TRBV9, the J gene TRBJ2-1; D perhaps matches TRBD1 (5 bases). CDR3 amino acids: CASSRQFNEQFF. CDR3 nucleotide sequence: TGTGCCAGCAGCAGACAGTTTAATGAGCAGTTCTTC.